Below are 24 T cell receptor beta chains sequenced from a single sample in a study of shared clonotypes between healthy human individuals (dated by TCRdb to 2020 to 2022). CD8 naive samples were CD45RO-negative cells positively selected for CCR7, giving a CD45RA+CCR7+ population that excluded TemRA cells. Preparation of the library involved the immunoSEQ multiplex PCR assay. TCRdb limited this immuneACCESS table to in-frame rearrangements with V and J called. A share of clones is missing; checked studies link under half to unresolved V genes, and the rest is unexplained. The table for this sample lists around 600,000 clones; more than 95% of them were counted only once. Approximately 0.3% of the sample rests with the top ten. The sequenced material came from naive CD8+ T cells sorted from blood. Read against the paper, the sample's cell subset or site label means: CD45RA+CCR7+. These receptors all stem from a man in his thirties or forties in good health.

This chain's CDR3 is CASSLSQGREETQYF. CDR3 in DNA: TGTGCCAGCAGTTTATCGCAGGGGCGCGAAGAGACCCAGTACTTC. The chain employs TRBV27 and TRBJ2-5, with D perhaps TRBD1 (6 bases). The germline V and J ends were trimmed by 0 bases and 3 bases, with 11 bases remaining between them. CDR1 and CDR2 (germline): MNHEY, SMNVEV (reference sequence). The CDR3 spans 15 residues.

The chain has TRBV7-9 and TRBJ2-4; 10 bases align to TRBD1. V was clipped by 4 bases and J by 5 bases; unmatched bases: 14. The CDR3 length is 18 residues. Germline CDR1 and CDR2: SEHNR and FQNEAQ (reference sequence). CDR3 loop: CASSSHPRQGALENIQYF. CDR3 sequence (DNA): TGTGCCAGCAGCTCACACCCTAGACAGGGGGCATTGGAAAACATTCAGTACTTC.

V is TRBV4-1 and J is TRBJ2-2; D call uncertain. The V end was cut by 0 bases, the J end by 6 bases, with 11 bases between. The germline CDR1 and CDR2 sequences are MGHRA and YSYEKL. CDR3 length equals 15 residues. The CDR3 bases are TGCGCCAGCAGCCAAGATCGGGCCCAGCCCGGGGAGCTGTTTTTT. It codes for CASSQDRAQPGELFF.

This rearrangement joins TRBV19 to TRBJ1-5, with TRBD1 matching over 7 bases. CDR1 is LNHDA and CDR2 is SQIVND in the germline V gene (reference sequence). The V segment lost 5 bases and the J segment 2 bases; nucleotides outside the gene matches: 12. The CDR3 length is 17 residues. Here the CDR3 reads CASSLLGQAYRNQPQHF. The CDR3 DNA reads TGTGCCAGTAGTTTACTTGGACAGGCGTATCGCAATCAGCCCCAGCATTTT.

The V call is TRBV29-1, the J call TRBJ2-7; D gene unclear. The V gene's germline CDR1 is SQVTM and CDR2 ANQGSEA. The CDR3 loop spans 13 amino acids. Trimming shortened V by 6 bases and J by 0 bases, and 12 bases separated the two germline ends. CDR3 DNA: TGCAGCGTGGTACAGACTGGCTCCTACGAGCAGTACTTC. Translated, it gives CSVVQTGSYEQYF.

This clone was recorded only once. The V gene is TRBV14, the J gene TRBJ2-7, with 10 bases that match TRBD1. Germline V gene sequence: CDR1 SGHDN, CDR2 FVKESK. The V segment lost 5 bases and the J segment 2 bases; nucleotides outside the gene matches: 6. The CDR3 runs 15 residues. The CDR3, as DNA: TGTGCCAGCAGCGTCGGGACAGGGGTGGCCTACGAGCAGTACTTC. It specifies CASSVGTGVAYEQYF.

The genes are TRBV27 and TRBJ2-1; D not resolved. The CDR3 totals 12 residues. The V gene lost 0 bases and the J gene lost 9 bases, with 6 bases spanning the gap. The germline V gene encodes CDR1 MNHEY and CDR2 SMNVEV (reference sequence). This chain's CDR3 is CASSLSRSEQFF. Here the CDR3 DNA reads TGTGCCAGCAGTTTATCGAGGAGTGAGCAGTTCTTC.

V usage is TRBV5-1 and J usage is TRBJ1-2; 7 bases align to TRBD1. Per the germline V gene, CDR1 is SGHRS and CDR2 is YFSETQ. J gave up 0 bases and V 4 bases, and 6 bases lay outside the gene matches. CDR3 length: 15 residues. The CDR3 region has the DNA TGCGCCAGCAGCAGAGGGACAGATACTAACTATGGCTACACCTTC. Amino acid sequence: CASSRGTDTNYGYTF.

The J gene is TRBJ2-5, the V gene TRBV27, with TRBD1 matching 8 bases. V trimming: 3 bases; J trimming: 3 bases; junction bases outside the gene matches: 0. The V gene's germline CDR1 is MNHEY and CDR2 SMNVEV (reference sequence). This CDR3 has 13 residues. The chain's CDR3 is CASSLTGEETQYF. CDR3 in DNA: TGTGCCAGCAGTTTGACAGGGGAAGAGACCCAGTACTTC.

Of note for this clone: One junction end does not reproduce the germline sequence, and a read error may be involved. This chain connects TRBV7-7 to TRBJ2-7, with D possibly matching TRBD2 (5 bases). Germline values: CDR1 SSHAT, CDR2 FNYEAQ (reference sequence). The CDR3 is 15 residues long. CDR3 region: CASSLARLSCYEQYF. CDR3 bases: TGTGCTAGCAGCTTAGCGAGGTTATCCTGCTACGAGCAGTACTTC.

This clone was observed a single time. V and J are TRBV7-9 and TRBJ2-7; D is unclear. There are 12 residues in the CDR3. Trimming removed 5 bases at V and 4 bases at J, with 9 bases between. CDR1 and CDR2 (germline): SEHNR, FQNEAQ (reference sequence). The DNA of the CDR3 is TGTGCCAGCAGCCACTCGGCTTACGAGCAGTACTTC. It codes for CASSHSAYEQYF. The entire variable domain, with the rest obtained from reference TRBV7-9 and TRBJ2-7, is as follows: DTGVSQNPRHKITKRGQNVTFRCDPISEHNRLYWYRQTLGQGPEFLTYFQNEAQLEKSRLLSDRFSAERPKGSFSTLEIQRTEQGDSAMYLCASSHSAYEQYFGPGTRLTVT.

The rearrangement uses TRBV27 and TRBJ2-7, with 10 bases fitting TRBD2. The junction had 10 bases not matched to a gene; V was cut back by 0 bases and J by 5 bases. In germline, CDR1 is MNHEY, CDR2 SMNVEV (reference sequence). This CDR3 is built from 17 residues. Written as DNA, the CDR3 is TGTGCCAGCAGTTTATCGACCCCTAGCGGGAGTAGAAACGAGCAGTACTTC. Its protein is CASSLSTPSGSRNEQYF.

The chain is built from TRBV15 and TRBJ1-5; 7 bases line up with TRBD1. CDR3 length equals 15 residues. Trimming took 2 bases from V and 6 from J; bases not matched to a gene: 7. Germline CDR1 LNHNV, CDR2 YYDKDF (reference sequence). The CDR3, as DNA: TGTGCCACCAGCAGACGAGCAGGGGGAAGTCAGCCCCAGCATTTT. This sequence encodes CATSRRAGGSQPQHF. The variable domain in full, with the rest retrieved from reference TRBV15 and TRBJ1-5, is DAMVIQNPRYQVTQFGKPVTLSCSQTLNHNVMYWYQQKSSQAPKLLFHYYDKDFNNEADTPDNFQSRRPNTSFCFLDIRSPGLGDTAMYLCATSRRAGGSQPQHFGDGTRLSIL.

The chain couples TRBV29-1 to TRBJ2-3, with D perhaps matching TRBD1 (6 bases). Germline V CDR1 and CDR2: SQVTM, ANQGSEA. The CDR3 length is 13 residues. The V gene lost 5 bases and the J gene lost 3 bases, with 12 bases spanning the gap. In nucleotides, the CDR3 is TGCAGCGTTTGGGCACAGGGAACAGATACGCAGTATTTT. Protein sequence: CSVWAQGTDTQYF.

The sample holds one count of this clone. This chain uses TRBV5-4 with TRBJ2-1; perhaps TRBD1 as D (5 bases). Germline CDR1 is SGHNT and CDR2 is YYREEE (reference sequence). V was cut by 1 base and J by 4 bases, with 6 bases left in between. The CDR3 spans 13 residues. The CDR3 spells CASSLRQYNEQFF. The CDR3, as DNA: TGTGCCAGCAGCTTGAGACAGTACAATGAGCAGTTCTTC.

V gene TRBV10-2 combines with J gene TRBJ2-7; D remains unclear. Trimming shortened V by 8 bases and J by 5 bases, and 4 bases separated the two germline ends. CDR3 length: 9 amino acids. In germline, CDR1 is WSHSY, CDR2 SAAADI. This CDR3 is CASGNEQYF. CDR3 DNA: TGCGCCAGCGGTAACGAGCAGTACTTC.

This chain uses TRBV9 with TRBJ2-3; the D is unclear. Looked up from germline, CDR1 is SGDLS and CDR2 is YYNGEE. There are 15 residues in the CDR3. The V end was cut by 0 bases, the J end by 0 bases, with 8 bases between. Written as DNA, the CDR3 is TGTGCCAGCAGCGTAGAAGGTCGTAGCACAGATACGCAGTATTTT. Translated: CASSVEGRSTDTQYF.

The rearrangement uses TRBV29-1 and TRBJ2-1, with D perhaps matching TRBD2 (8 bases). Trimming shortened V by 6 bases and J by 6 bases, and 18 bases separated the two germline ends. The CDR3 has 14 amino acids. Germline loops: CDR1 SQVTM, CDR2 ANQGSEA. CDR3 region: CSVQGGLGGNEQFF. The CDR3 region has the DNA TGCAGCGTCCAGGGGGGACTAGGCGGCAATGAGCAGTTCTTC.

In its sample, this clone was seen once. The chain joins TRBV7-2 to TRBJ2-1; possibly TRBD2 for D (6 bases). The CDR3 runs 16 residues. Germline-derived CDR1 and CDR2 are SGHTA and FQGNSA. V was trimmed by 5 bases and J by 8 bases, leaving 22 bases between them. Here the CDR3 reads CASSHPRSGWEDEQFF. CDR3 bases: TGTGCCAGCAGCCATCCCCGGTCGGGATGGGAGGATGAGCAGTTCTTC.

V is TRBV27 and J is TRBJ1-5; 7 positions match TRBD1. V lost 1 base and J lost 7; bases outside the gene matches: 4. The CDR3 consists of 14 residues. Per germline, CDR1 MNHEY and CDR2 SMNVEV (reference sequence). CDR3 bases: TGTGCCAGCAGTTTATTGACAGGGTGGCAGCCCCAGCATTTT. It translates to CASSLLTGWQPQHF.

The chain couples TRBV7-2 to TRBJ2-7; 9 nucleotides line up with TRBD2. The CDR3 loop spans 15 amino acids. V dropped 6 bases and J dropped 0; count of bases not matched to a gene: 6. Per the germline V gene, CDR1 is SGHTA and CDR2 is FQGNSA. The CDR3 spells CASRFLAGTSYEQYF. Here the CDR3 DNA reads TGTGCCAGCAGATTCCTAGCGGGAACCTCCTACGAGCAGTACTTC.

The CDR3 spells CSVTVRTGGLFF. The CDR3 bases are TGCAGCGTTACAGTGCGGACAGGGGGACTGTTTTTT. This chain connects TRBV29-1 to TRBJ1-4; 10 bases are shared with TRBD1. In germline, CDR1 is SQVTM, CDR2 ANQGSEA. This CDR3 region has 12 residues. V lost 5 bases to trimming and J lost 13 bases; unmatched junction nucleotides: 7.

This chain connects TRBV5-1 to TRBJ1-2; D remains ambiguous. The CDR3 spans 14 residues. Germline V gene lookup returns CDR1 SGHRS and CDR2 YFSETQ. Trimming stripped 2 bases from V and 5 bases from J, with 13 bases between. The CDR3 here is CASSFDMWAYGYTF. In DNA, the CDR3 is TGCGCCAGCAGCTTCGATATGTGGGCGTATGGCTACACCTTC.

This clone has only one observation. CDR3 residues: CASSLVSDITTNEKLFF. The CDR3 nucleotides are TGTGCCAGCAGCTTAGTTTCGGATATCACAACTAATGAAAAACTGTTTTTT. This chain connects TRBV7-2 to TRBJ1-4, with D unclear. V was cut by 1 base and J by 0 bases, with 12 bases left in between. There are 17 residues in the CDR3. Germline V gives CDR1 SGHTA, CDR2 FQGNSA.